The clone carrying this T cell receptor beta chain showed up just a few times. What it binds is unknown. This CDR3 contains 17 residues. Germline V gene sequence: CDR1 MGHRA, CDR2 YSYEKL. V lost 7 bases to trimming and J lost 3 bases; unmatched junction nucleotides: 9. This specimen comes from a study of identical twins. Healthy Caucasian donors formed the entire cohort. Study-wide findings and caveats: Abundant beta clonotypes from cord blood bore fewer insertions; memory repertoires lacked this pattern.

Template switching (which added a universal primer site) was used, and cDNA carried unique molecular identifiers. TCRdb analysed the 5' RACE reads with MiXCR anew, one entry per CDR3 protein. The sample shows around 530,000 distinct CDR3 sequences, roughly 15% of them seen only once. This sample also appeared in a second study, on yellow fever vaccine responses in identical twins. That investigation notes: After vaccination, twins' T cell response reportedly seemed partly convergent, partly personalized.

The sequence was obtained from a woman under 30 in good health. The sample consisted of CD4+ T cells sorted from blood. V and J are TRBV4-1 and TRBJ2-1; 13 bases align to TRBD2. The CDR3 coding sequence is TGCGCCAGCACCAGACTAGCGGGGGGTTCAGGCTACAATGAGCAGTTCTTC. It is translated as CASTRLAGGSGYNEQFF.